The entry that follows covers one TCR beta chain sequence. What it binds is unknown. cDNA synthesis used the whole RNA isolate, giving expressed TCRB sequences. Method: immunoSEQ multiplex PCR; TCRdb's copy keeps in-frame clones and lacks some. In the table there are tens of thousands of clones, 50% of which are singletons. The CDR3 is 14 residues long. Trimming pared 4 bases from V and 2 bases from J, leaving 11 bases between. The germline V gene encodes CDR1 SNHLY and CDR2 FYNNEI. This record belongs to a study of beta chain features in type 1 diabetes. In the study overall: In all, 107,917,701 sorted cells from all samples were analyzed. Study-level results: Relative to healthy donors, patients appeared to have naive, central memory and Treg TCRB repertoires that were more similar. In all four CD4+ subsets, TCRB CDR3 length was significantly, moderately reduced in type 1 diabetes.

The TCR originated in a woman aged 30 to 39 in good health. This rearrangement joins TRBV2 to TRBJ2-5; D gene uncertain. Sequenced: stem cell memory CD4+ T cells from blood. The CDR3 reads CASSVLLRQETQYF. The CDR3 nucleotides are TGTGCCAGCAGTGTCCTCCTACGACAAGAGACCCAGTACTTC.